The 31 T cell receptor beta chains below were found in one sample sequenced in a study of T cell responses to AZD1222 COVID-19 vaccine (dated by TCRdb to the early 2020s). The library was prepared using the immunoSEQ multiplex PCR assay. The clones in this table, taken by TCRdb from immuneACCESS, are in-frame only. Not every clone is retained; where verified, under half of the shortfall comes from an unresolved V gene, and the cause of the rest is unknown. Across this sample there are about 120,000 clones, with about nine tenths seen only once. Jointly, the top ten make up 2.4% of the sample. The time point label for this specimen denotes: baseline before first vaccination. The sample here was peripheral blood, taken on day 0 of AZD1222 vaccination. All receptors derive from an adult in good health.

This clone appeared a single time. In DNA form, the CDR3 reads TGTGCCAGCAGCCAGAGCAATCAGCCCCAGCATTTT. Its protein is CASSQSNQPQHF. V usage is TRBV5-8 and J usage is TRBJ1-5; D unclear. Deletions cut 4 bases from V and 1 base from J, with 3 bases between. Germline assignment: CDR1 SGHTS and CDR2 YDEGEE. The CDR3 runs to 12 residues.

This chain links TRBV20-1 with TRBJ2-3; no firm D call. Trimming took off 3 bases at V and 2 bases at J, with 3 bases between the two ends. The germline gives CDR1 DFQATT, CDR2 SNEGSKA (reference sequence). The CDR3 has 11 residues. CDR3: CSASDTDTQYF. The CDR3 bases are TGCAGTGCTAGCGACACAGATACGCAGTATTTT.

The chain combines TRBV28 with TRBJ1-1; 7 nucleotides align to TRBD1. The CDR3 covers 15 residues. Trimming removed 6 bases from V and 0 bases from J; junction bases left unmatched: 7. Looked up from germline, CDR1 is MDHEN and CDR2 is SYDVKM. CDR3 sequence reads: CASRVAGGLNTEAFF. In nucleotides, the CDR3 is TGTGCCAGCAGGGTGGCAGGGGGGCTGAACACTGAAGCTTTCTTT.

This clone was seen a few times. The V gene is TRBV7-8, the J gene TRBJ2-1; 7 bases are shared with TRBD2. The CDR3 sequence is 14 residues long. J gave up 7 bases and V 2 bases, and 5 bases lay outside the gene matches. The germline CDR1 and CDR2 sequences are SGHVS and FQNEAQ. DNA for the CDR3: TGTGCCAGCAGCTTAATACCGGGAGGTAATGAGCAGTTCTTC. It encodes CASSLIPGGNEQFF. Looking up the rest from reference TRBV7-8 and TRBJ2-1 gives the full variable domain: GAGVSQSPRYKVAKRGQDVALRCDPISGHVSLFWYQQALGQGPEFLTYFQNEAQLDKSGLPSDRFFAERPEGSVSTLKIQRTQQEDSAVYLCASSLIPGGNEQFFGPGTRLTVL.

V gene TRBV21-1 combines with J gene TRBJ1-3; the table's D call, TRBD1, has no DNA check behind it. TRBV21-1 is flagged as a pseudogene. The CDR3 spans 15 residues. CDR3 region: CASSSLTGSGNTIYF. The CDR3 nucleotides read TGTGCCAGCAGCAGCTTGACAGGGTCTGGAAACACCATATATTTT.

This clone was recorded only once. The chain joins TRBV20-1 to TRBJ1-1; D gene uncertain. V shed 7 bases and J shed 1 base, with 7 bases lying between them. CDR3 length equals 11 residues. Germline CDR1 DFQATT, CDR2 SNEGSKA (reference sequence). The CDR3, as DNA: TGCAGTGTTTGGGGGAACACTGAAGCTTTCTTT. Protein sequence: CSVWGNTEAFF.

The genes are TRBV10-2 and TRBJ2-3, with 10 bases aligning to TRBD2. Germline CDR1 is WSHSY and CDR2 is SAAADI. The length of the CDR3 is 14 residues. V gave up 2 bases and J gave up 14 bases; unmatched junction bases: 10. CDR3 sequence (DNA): TGCGCCAGCAGTGAGGGAACTAGCGGGACCCCCCGGTATTTT. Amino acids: CASSEGTSGTPRYF.

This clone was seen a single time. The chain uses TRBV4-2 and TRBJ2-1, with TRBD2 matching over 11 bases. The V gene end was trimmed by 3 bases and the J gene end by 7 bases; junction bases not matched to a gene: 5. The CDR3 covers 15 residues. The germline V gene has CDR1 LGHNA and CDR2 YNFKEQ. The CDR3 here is CASSHGTSGLNEQFF. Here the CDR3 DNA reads TGTGCCAGCAGCCACGGGACTAGCGGACTTAATGAGCAGTTCTTC.

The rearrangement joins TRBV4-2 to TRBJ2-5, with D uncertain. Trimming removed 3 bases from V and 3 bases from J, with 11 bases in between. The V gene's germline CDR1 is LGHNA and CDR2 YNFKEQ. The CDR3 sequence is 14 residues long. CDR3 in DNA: TGTGCCAGCAGCCAGGAGACCCGTAAAGAGACCCAGTACTTC. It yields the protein CASSQETRKETQYF.

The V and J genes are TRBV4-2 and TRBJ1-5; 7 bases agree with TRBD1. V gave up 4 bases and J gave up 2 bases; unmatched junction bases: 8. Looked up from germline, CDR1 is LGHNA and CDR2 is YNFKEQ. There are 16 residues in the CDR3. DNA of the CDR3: TGTGCCAGCAGCCCCCAGACAGGGAATGGCAATCAGCCCCAGCATTTT. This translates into CASSPQTGNGNQPQHF.

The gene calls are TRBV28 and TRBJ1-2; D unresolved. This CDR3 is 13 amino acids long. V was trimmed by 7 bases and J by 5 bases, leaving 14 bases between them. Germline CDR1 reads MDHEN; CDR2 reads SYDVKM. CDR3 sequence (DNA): TGTGCCAGCACCACGTTAGGGTTTTATGGCTACACCTTC. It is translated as CASTTLGFYGYTF.

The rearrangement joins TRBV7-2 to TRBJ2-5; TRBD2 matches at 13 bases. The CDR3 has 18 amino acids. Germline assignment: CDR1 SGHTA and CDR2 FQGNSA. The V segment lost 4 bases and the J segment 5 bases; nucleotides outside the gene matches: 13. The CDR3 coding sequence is TGTGCCAGCAGCTCACCCTACGGGACTAGCGGGGCCAGGGAGACCCAGTACTTC. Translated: CASSSPYGTSGARETQYF.

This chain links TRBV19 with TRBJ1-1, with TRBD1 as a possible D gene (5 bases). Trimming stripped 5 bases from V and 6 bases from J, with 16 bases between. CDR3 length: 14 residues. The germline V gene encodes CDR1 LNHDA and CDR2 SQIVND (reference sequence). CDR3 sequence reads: CASSLWPGVAEAFF. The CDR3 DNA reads TGTGCCAGTAGTTTATGGCCGGGGGTCGCTGAAGCTTTCTTT.

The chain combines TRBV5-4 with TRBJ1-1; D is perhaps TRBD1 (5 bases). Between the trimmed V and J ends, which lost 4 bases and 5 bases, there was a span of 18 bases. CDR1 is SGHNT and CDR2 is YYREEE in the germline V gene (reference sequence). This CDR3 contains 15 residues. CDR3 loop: CASSPRESWGTEAFF. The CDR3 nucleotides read TGTGCCAGCAGCCCCCGGGAATCTTGGGGGACTGAAGCTTTCTTT. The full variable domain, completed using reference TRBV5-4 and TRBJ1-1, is ETGVTQSPTHLIKTRGQQVTLRCSSQSGHNTVSWYQQALGQGPQFIFQYYREEENGRGNFPPRFSGLQFPNYSSELNVNALELDDSALYLCASSPRESWGTEAFFGQGTRLTVV.

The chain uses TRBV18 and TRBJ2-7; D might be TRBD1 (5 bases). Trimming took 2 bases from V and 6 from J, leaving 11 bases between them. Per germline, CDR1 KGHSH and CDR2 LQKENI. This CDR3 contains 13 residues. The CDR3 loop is CASSPSPQGEQYF. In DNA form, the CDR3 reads TGTGCCAGCTCACCAAGTCCGCAGGGCGAGCAGTACTTC.

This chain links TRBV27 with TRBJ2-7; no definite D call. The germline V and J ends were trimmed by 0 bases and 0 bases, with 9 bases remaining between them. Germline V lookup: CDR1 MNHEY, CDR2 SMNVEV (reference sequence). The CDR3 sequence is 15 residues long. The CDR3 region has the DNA TGTGCCAGCAGTTTATCAGACTCCTCCTCCTACGAGCAGTACTTC. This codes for CASSLSDSSSYEQYF.

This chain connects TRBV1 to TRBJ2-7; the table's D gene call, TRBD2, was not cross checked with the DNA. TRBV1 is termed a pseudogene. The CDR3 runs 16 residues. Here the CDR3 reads CTSSQKGLAGAYEQYF. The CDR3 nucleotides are TGCACCAGCAGCCAAAAAGGACTAGCGGGAGCCTACGAGCAGTACTTC.

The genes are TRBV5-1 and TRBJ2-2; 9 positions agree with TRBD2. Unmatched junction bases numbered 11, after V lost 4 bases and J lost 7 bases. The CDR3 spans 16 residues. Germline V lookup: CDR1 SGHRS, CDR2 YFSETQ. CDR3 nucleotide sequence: TGCGCCAGCAGCCCTCACGTCCAGCGGGAGGTCGGGGAGCTGTTTTTT. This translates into CASSPHVQREVGELFF.

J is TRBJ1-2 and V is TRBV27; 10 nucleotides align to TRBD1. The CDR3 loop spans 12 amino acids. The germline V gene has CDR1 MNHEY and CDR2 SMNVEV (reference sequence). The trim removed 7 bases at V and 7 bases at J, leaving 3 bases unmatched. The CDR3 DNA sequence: TGTGCCAGCAAGACAGGGGGCGGTGGCTACACCTTC. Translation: CASKTGGGGYTF.

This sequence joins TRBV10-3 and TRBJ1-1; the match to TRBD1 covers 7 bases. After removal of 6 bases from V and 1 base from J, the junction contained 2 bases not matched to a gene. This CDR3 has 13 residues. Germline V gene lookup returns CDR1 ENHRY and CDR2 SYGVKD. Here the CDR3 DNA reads TGTGCCATCAGCGGGACAGCGAACACTGAAGCTTTCTTT. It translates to CAISGTANTEAFF.

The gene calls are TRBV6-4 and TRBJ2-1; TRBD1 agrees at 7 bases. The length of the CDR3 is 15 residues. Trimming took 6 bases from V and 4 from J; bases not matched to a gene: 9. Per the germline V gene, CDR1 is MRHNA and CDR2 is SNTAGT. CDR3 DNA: TGTGCCAGCAGCCCACAGCCAGGGGGTTACAATGAGCAGTTCTTC. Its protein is CASSPQPGGYNEQFF.

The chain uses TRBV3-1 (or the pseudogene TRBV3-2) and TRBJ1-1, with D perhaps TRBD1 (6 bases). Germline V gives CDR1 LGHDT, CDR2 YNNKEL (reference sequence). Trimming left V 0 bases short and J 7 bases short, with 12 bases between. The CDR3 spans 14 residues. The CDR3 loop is CASSQEGRGSEAFF. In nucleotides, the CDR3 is TGTGCCAGCAGCCAAGAGGGTAGGGGGAGTGAAGCTTTCTTT.

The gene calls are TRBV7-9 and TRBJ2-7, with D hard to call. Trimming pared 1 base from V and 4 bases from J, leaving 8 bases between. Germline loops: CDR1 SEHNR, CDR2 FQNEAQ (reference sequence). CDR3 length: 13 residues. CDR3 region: CASSLGNRYEQYF. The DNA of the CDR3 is TGTGCCAGCAGCTTAGGGAATAGATACGAGCAGTACTTC.

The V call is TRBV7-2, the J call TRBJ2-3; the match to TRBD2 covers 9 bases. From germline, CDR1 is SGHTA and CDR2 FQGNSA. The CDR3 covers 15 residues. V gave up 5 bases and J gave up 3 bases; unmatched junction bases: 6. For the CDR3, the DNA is TGTGCCAGCAGCCCCGGCGGGAGGGGGACAGATACGCAGTATTTT. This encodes CASSPGGRGTDTQYF.

The DNA of the CDR3 is TGTGCCAGCAGCTACCTAGACAGGGGGCAGGGTGGCTACACCTTC. Translation: CASSYLDRGQGGYTF. The gene calls are TRBV27 and TRBJ1-2; 10 bases map to TRBD1. V gave up 6 bases and J gave up 7 bases; unmatched junction bases: 11. Germline V CDR1 and CDR2: MNHEY, SMNVEV (reference sequence). The CDR3 is 15 amino acids.

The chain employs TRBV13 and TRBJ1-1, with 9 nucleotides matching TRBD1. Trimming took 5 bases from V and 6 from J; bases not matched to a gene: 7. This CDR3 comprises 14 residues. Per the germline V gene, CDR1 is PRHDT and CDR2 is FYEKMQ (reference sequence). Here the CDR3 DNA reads TGTGCCAGCAGCGTCCTTAGGACAGGGGCTGAAGCTTTCTTT. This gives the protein CASSVLRTGAEAFF.

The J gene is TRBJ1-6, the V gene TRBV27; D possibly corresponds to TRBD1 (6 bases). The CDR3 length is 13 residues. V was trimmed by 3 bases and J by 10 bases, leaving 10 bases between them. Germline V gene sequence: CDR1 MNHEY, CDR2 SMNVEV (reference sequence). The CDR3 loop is CASSFDRWSPLHF. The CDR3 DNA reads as TGTGCCAGCAGTTTTGACAGGTGGTCACCCCTCCACTTT.

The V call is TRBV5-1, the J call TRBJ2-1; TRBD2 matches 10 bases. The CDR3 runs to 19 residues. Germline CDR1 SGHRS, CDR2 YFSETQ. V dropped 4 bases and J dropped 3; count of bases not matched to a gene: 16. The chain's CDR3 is CASSPGPASGRDLYNEQFF. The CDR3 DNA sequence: TGCGCCAGCAGCCCCGGGCCAGCTAGCGGGAGAGATCTCTACAATGAGCAGTTCTTC.

CDR3 residues: CASGSRGTDNEQFF. CDR3 bases: TGCGCCAGCGGCTCCAGGGGGACAGACAATGAGCAGTTCTTC. V and J are TRBV4-1 and TRBJ2-1; 7 bases match TRBD1. With 8 bases clipped from V and 5 bases from J, the junction kept 9 bases outside the gene matches. The CDR3 has 14 amino acids. CDR1 MGHRA and CDR2 YSYEKL come from the germline V gene.

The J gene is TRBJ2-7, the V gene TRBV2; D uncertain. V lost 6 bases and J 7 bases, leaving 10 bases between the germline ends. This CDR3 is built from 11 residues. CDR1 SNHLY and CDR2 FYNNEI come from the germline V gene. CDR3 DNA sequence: TGTGCCAGCAGCCGCGAACCTGAGCAGTACTTC. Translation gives CASSREPEQYF.

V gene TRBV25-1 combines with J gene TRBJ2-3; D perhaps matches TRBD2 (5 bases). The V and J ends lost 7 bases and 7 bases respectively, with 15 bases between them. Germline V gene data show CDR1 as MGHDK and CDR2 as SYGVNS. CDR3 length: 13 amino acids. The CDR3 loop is CASTRGRVNTQYF. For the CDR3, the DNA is TGTGCCAGCACCCGAGGGCGCGTGAATACGCAGTATTTT.